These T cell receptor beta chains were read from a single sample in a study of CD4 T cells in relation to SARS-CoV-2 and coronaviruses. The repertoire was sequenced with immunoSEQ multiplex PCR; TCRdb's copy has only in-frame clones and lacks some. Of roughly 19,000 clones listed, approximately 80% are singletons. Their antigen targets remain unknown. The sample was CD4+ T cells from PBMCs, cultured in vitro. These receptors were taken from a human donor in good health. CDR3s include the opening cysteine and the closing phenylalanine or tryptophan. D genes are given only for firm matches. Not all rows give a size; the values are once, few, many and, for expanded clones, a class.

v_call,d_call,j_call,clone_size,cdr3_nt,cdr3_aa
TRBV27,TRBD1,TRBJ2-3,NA,TGTGCCAGCAGTTTTTTCGTCATGAACAGGGGGCAGACAGATACGCAGTATTTT,CASSFFVMNRGQTDTQYF
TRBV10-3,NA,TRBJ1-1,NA,TGTGCCATCAGTGTGGCCCAGAACACTGAAGCTTTCTTT,CAISVAQNTEAFF
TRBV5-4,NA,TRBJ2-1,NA,TGTGCCAGCAGCTTGGCGCCTGAATACAATGAGCAGTTCTTC,CASSLAPEYNEQFF
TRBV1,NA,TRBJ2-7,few,TGCACCAGCAGCCAATCGAAGGCGTCGGGGACAGACTCCTACGAGCAGTACTTC,CTSSQSKASGTDSYEQYF
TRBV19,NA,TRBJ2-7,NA,TGTGCCAGTAGTATCCCGGGGTCCTACGAGCAGTACTTC,CASSIPGSYEQYF
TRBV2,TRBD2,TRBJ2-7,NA,TGTGCCAGCAGTGGGGGACTAGCGGGGCCCTCCTACGAGCAGTACTTC,CASSGGLAGPSYEQYF
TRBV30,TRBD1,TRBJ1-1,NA,TGTGCCTGGAGTGGTGGGACAGGGAGTGACACTGAAGCTTTCTTT,CAWSGGTGSDTEAFF
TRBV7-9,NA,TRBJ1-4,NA,TGTGCCAGCAGCGAAGACGGCGGGGATGGAAAACTGTTTTTT,CASSEDGGDGKLFF
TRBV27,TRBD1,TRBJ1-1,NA,TGTGCCATCCAATCCGGGACAGGGGGTGAAGCTTTCTTT,CAIQSGTGGEAFF
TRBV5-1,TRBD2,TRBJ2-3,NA,TGCGCCAGCAGCCCAACTAGCGGAGATACGCAGTATTTT,CASSPTSGDTQYF
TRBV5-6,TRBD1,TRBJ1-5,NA,TGTGCCAGCAGCTCGTTTCACGGACAGGGCGGTCAGCCCCAGCATTTT,CASSSFHGQGGQPQHF
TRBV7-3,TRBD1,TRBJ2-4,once,TGTGCCAGCAGCCCTAACCCAGGGGGATACAACATTCAGTACTTC,CASSPNPGGYNIQYF
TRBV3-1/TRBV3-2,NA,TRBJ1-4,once,TGTGCCAGCAGCCAATGGCCCGAGACTAATGAAAAACTGTTTTTT,CASSQWPETNEKLFF
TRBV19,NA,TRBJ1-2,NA,TGTGCCAGTAGTATCCAAGGGATTTTTAACTATGGCTACACCTTC,CASSIQGIFNYGYTF
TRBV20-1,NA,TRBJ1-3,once,TGCAGTGCTAGTATGACTTCGGGGGGAAACACCATATATTTT,CSASMTSGGNTIYF
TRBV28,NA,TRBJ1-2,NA,TGTGCCAGCAGGAACCGGGGGAACTATGGCTACACCTTC,CASRNRGNYGYTF
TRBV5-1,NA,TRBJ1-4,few,TGCGCCAGCAGCTTGGCCCTGATTAATGAAAAACTGTTTTTT,CASSLALINEKLFF
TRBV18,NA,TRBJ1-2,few,TGTGCCAGCTCATCACAAGCAGTGGGCTACACCTTC,CASSSQAVGYTF
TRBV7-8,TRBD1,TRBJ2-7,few,TGTGCCAGCAGCTTAGGAGGACAGGGGGTCATCGTATACGAGCAGTACTTC,CASSLGGQGVIVYEQYF
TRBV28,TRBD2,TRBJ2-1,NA,TGTGCCAGCGCAAAGGGCGGGAGGGCCAATGAGCAGTTCTTC,CASAKGGRANEQFF
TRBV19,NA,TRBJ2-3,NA,TGTGCCAGTAGCGGTAGCGCTACAGATACGCAGTATTTT,CASSGSATDTQYF
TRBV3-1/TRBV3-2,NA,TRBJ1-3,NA,TGTGCCAGCAGCCTGACCGGAAACACCATATATTTT,CASSLTGNTIYF
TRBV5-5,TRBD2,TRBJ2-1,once,TGTGCCAGCAGCTTGGGGTCTAGCGGGAGGCGAGAGCAGTTCTTC,CASSLGSSGRREQFF
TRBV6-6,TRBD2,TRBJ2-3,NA,TGTGCCAGCGCACCCGTAGCGGGAGTGGGCACAGATACGCAGTATTTT,CASAPVAGVGTDTQYF
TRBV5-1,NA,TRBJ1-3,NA,TGCGCCAGCAGCCCTGGGGCCAGCTCTCCGGTGGGCCACACCATATATTTT,CASSPGASSPVGHTIYF
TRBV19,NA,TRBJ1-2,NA,TGTGCCAGTAGTACAGGGTTTCCTAACTATGGCTACACCTTC,CASSTGFPNYGYTF
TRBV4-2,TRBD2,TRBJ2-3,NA,TGTGCCAGCAGCCAAGTTCGTAGGGCTAGCGGGAGGGCGGGCACAGATACGCAGTATTTT,CASSQVRRASGRAGTDTQYF
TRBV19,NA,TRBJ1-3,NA,TGTGCCAGTAGCCCTCAGCGGGTTTTATCTGGAAACACCATATATTTT,CASSPQRVLSGNTIYF
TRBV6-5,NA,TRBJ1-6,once,TGTGCCAGCAGTACCGTAGTGGGCAGTCGGTCACCCCTCCACTTT,CASSTVVGSRSPLHF
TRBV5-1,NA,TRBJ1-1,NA,TGCGCCAGCAGCTGGAGCGGAATGAACACTGAAGCTTTCTTT,CASSWSGMNTEAFF
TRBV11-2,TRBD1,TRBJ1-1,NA,TGTGCCAGCAGCTCGGGACAGGGCGAAACTGAAGCTTTCTTT,CASSSGQGETEAFF
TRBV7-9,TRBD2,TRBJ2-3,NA,TGTGCCAGCAGCGTGGGACTAGCGGGAGCGGGCACAGATACGCAGTATTTT,CASSVGLAGAGTDTQYF
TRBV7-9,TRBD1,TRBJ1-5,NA,TGTGCCAGCAGCTTGACAGGGGATCAGCCCCAGCATTTT,CASSLTGDQPQHF
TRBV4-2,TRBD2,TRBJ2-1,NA,TGTGCCAGCAGCCAAGATCTAGCGGGAGGGGTTGAGCAGTTCTTC,CASSQDLAGGVEQFF
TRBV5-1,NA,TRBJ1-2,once,TGCGCCAGCAGCTTGGTGTCAGGGGACGGCTACACCTTC,CASSLVSGDGYTF
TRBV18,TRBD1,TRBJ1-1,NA,TGTGCCAGCTCACCGACGGGGGGACAGGGCCCTGAAGCTTTCTTT,CASSPTGGQGPEAFF
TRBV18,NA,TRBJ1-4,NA,TGTGCCAGCTCACCGGCCACCCGTAATGAAAAACTGTTTTTT,CASSPATRNEKLFF
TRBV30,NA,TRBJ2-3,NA,TGCTTGTTGAGCGCGCCCGGCTCCACAGATACGCAGTATTTT,CLLSAPGSTDTQYF
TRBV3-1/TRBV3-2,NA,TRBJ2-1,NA,TGTGCCAGCAGCCAAGACAGTGCCACCTACAATGAGCAGTTCTTC,CASSQDSATYNEQFF
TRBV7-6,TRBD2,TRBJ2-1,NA,TGTGCCAGCAGCTTAGTTTACGCTAGCGGGAGGGCCAATGAGCAGTTCTTC,CASSLVYASGRANEQFF
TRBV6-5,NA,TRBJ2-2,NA,TGTGCCAGCAGTTACTCGATAGGGGTAGGGGGCGGGGAGCTGTTTTTT,CASSYSIGVGGGELFF
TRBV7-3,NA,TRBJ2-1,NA,TGTGCCAGCAGCTTCCAGGGAAATATGAACAATGAGCAGTTCTTC,CASSFQGNMNNEQFF
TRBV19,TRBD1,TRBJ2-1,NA,TGTGCCAGTAGTATACCGGGACAGGGGGTTCCTAATGAGCAGTTCTTC,CASSIPGQGVPNEQFF
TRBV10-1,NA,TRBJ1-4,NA,TGCGCCAGCAGCGAGTCCGGACCGCGGGAAAAACTGTTTTTT,CASSESGPREKLFF
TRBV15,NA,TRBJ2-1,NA,TGTGCCACCAGCAGAGAAAAGGCCAATGAGCAGTTCTTC,CATSREKANEQFF
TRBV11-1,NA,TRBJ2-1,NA,TGTGCCAGCAGCTGGGATGACGGGAGTCCTAATGAGCAGTTCTTC,CASSWDDGSPNEQFF
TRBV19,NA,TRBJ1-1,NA,TGTGCCACCCTAGTATCGGGGGCGAGAACTGAAGCTTTCTTT,CATLVSGARTEAFF
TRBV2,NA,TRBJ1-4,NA,TGTGCCAGCAGTACTAATGAAAAACTGTTTTTT,CASSTNEKLFF
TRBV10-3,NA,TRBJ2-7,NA,TGTGCCATCAGTGCTGGACATTTCTACGAGCAGTACTTC,CAISAGHFYEQYF
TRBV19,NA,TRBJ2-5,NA,TGTGCCAGTAGTATTAGGGGTTCAGCGGAGACCCAGTACTTC,CASSIRGSAETQYF
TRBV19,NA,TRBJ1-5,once,TGTGCCAGTAGTATAGATCGGCGGCGAGATCAGCCCCAGCATTTT,CASSIDRRRDQPQHF
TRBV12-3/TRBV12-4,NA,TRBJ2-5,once,TGTGCCAGCAGACTTCGCATGGAGACCCAGTACTTC,CASRLRMETQYF
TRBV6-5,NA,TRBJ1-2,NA,TGTGCCAGCAGCCTTGGACAGTCGGCGGGCTACACCTTC,CASSLGQSAGYTF
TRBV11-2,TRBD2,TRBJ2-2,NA,TGTGCCAGCAGCGCCTCGGGGCTAGCGGGAGTGTCCGGGGAGCTGTTTTTT,CASSASGLAGVSGELFF
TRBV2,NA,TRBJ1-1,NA,TGTGCCAGCAGCGGTTCAGGACCGCCGGGTACTGAAGCTTTCTTT,CASSGSGPPGTEAFF
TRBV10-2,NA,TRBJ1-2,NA,TGCGCCAGCCGAAGGGATAGCTATGGCTACACCTTC,CASRRDSYGYTF
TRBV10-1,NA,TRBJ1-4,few,TGCGCCAGCAGTGAAGCCGGTAATGAAAAACTGTTTTTT,CASSEAGNEKLFF
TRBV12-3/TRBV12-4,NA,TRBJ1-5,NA,TGTGCCAGCAGTTTTACTGGCAATCAGCCCCAGCATTTT,CASSFTGNQPQHF
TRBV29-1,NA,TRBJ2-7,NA,TGCAGCGTTACTAGACAGTACGAGCAGTACTTC,CSVTRQYEQYF
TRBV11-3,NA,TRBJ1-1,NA,TGTGCCAGCAGCAATAACGGGGTTAACACTGAAGCTTTCTTT,CASSNNGVNTEAFF